These T cell receptor beta chains were read from a single sample in a study of memory CD4+ T cells and cytomegalovirus serostatus. Sequencing used immunoSEQ multiplex PCR; TCRdb keeps in-frame clones, though not all of them. The sample carries 60,000 to 75,000 clones, roughly 80% recorded once. Source material: memory CD4+ T cells from blood. All receptors derive from an adult in good health and CMV-seronegative. Some clones in this sample may be carry-over from other donors' samples. CDR3s include the opening cysteine and the closing phenylalanine or tryptophan. The D gene is left open where the match is weak. Expanded clones are given a class, and other clones once, few, many or no size at all.

TRBV5-8	TRBJ1-4	.	15	.	CASSLYRVGDEKLFF	TGTGCCAGCAGCTTATATAGGGTCGGCGACGAAAAACTGTTTTTT
TRBV5-1	TRBJ1-2	many	14	.	CASSLLDLNYGYTF	TGCGCCAGCAGCTTATTGGACCTCAACTATGGCTACACCTTC
TRBV4-2	TRBJ2-7	.	16	TRBD2	CASSQDLGGSRYEQYF	TGTGCCAGCAGCCAAGATCTTGGCGGGAGTCGCTACGAGCAGTACTTC
TRBV19	TRBJ1-1	.	11	.	CASSGGTEAFF	TGTGCCAGTAGTGGGGGCACTGAAGCTTTCTTT
TRBV4-2	TRBJ1-5	.	17	TRBD1	CASSQGSGRGQGQPQHF	TGTGCCAGCAGCCAAGGAAGTGGCAGGGGGCAAGGTCAGCCCCAGCATTTT
TRBV6-1	TRBJ2-7	once	13	TRBD1	CASNVDRVYEQYF	TGTGCCAGCAATGTGGACAGGGTCTACGAGCAGTACTTC
TRBV7-2	TRBJ1-5	.	14	.	CASSLVGDNQPQHF	TGTGCCAGCAGCTTAGTAGGGGATAATCAGCCCCAGCATTTT
TRBV19	TRBJ2-3	.	16	TRBD1	CASSTPGTGATDTQYF	TGTGCCAGTAGTACCCCCGGGACAGGGGCGACAGATACGCAGTATTTT
TRBV9	TRBJ2-7	.	13	.	CASSPTNPVEQYF	TGTGCCAGCAGCCCTACCAATCCGGTGGAGCAGTACTTC
TRBV7-9	TRBJ1-5	.	13	.	CASTRENDRPQHF	TGTGCCAGCACAAGGGAAAACGATCGGCCCCAGCATTTT
TRBV30	TRBJ1-4	.	14	TRBD1	CAWSQGVANEKLFF	TGTGCCTGGAGTCAGGGGGTGGCTAATGAAAAACTGTTTTTT
TRBV18	TRBJ1-1	.	16	.	CASSPISLGLNTEAFF	TGTGCCAGCTCACCAATATCTCTAGGTTTGAACACTGAAGCTTTCTTT
TRBV18	TRBJ2-7	.	16	.	CASSSSTSSRSYEQYF	TGTGCCAGCTCATCGTCGACATCTAGCCGCTCCTACGAGCAGTACTTC
TRBV6-5	TRBJ2-5	.	16	TRBD2	CASSYGGAGDQETQYF	TGTGCCAGCAGTTACGGGGGAGCGGGGGATCAAGAGACCCAGTACTTC
TRBV21-1	TRBJ2-2	.	20	.	CASSKRSSVEGAKNTGELFF	TGTGCTAGCAGCAAAAGGAGCTCGGTGGAGGGGGCGAAGAACACCGGGGAGCTGTTTTTT
TRBV13	TRBJ1-1	.	17	.	CASSGIRDLAGGTEAFF	TGTGCCAGCAGCGGGATCCGGGACCTGGCGGGGGGCACTGAAGCTTTCTTT
TRBV19	TRBJ2-3	.	14	TRBD1	CASRGTGETDTQYF	TGTGCCAGTAGGGGGACAGGGGAAACAGATACGCAGTATTTT
TRBV13	TRBJ2-1	.	15	TRBD2	CASSPRTRGLNEQFF	TGTGCCAGCAGCCCGCGGACTAGGGGTTTGAATGAGCAGTTCTTC
TRBV30	TRBJ2-3	.	12	.	CAWGLTTDTQYF	TGTGCCTGGGGGCTAACCACAGATACGCAGTATTTT
TRBV6-1	TRBJ2-7	.	14	TRBD2	CASSGTSGSYEQYF	TGTGCCAGCAGTGGAACTAGCGGCTCCTACGAGCAGTACTTC
TRBV27	TRBJ1-6	.	15	.	CASSVDSGAESPLHF	TGTGCCAGCAGTGTCGACTCGGGTGCAGAATCACCCCTCCACTTT
TRBV11-3	TRBJ2-2	once	14	.	CASSWGRNTGELFF	TGTGCCAGCAGCTGGGGGAGGAACACCGGGGAGCTGTTTTTT
TRBV6-6	TRBJ2-1	.	16	TRBD2	CASSYSPGGPSNEQFF	TGTGCCAGCAGTTACTCGCCGGGAGGGCCCTCCAATGAGCAGTTCTTC
TRBV11-2	TRBJ1-1	.	17	.	CASSPDRYQAGNTEAFF	TGTGCCAGCAGCCCCGATCGCTACCAGGCTGGGAACACTGAAGCTTTCTTT
TRBV7-8	TRBJ1-4	.	14	.	CASSLFGGGEKLFF	TGTGCCAGCAGCTTATTCGGGGGAGGGGAAAAACTGTTTTTT
TRBV10-3	TRBJ1-2	medium-sized	13	TRBD1	CAVQGAANYGYTF	TGTGCCGTCCAGGGGGCGGCTAACTATGGCTACACCTTC
TRBV30	TRBJ2-7	.	15	TRBD1	CAWSRTGQASYEQYF	TGTGCCTGGAGCCGTACGGGACAGGCCTCCTACGAGCAGTACTTC